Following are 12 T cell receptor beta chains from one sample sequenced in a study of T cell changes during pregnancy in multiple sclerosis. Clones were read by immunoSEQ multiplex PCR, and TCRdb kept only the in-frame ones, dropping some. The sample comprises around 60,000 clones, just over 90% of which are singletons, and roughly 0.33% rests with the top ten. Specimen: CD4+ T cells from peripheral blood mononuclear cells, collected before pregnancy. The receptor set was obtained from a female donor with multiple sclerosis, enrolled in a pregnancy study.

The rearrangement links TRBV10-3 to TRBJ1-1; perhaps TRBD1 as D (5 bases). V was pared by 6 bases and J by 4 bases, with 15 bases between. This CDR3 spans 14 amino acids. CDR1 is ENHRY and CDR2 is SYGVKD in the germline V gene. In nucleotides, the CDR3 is TGTGCCATCAGACCCGTCGGGGGGGGCACTGAAGCTTTCTTT. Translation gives CAIRPVGGGTEAFF.

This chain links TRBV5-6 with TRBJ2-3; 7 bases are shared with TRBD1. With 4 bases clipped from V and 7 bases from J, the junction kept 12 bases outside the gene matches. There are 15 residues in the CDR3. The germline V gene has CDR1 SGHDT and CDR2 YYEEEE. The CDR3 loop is CASSHEPGQLNTQYF. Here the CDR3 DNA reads TGTGCCAGCAGCCATGAACCGGGACAGCTCAATACGCAGTATTTT.

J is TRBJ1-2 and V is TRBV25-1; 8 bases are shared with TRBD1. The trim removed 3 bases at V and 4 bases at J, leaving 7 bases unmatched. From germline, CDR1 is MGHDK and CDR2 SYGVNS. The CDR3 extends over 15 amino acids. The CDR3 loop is CASSERAGQGYGYTF. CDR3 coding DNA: TGTGCCAGCAGTGAGAGGGCCGGACAGGGCTATGGCTACACCTTC.

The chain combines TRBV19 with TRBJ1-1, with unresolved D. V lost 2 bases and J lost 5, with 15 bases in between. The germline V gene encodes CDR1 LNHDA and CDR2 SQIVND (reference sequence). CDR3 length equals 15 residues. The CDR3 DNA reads TGTGCCAGTAGTATAACAAAGCTACTGCGGACTGAAGCTTTCTTT. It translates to CASSITKLLRTEAFF.

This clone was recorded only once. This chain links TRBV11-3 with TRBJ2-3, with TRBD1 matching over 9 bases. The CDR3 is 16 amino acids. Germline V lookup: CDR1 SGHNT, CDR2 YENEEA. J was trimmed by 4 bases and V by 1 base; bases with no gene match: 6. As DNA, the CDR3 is TGTGCCAGCAGCTTAGCGGGACAGGGTCTGCCAGATACGCAGTATTTT. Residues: CASSLAGQGLPDTQYF.

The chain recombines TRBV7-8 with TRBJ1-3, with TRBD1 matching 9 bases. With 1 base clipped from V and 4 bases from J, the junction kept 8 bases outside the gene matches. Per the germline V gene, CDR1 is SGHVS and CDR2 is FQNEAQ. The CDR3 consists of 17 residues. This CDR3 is CASSLGTGTGPGNTIYF. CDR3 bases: TGTGCCAGCAGCTTAGGTACCGGGACAGGGCCCGGAAACACCATATATTTT.

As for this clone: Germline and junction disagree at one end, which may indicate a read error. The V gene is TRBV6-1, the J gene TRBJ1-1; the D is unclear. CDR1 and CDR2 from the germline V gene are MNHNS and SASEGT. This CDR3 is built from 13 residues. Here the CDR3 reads CASTRAGFTGAFF. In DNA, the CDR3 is TGTGCCAGCACGCGGGCAGGATTCACTGGAGCTTTCTTT.

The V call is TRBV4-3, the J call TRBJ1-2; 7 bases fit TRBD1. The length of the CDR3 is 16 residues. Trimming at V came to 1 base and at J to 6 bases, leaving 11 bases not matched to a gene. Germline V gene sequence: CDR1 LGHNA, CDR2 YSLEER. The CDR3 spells CASSQAPVGQVNGYTF. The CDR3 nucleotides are TGCGCCAGCAGCCAAGCGCCAGTAGGACAGGTTAATGGCTACACCTTC.

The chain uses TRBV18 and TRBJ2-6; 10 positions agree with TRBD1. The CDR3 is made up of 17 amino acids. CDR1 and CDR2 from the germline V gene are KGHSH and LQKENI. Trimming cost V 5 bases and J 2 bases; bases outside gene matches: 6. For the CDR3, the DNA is TGTGCCAGCTCAGACCGGGACAGGGGTCCTGGGGCCAACGTCCTGACTTTC. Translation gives CASSDRDRGPGANVLTF. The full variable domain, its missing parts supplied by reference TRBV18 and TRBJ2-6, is NAGVMQNPRHLVRRRGQEARLRCSPMKGHSHVYWYRQLPEEGLKFMVYLQKENIIDESGMPKERFSAEFPKEGPSILRIQQVVRGDSAAYFCASSDRDRGPGANVLTFGAGSRLTVL.

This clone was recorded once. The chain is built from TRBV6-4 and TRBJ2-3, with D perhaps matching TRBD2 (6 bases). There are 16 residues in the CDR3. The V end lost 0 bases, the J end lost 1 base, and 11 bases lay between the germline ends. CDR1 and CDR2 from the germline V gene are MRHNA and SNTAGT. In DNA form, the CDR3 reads TGTGCCAGCAGTGACTCCGGTAGCGGCCGCACAGATACGCAGTATTTT. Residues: CASSDSGSGRTDTQYF.

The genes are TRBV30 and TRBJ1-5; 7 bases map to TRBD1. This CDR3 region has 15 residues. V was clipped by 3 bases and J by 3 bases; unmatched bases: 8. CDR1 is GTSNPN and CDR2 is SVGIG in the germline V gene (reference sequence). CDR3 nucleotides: TGTGCCTGGAGGGCCCCGGGACAGCTCAATCAGCCCCAGCATTTT. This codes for CAWRAPGQLNQPQHF.

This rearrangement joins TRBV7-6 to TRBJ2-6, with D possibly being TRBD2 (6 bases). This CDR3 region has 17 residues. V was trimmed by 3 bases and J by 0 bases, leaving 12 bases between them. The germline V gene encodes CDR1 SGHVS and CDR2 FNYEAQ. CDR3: CASSFQLGGSGANVLTF. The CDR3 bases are TGTGCCAGCAGCTTTCAACTGGGGGGCTCTGGGGCCAACGTCCTGACTTTC.